The 29 T cell receptor beta chains given below trace back to one sample, sequenced in a study of vaccination and CD4 T cells after COVID-19. Their recognized antigens are unknown. Cultured CD4+ T-cell DNA underwent Oncomine TCR Beta short-read sequencing. TCRdb re-called the PCR reads with MiXCR, one entry per CDR3 protein. The sample lists some 8,300 distinct CDR3 sequences, around 35% occurring once. Specified treatment: roughly 10-day PBMC culture with coronavirus spike peptide pools or control peptides (ViraFEST assay). Collection of the unexposed donor's CD4+ T cells took place before the COVID-19 pandemic (2011-2018). Sequencing input: CD4+ T cells from blood, cultured in vitro. The receptors come from a human donor in good health.

The rearrangement joins TRBV20-1 to TRBJ2-1, with unresolved D. This CDR3 spans 10 amino acids. The germline CDR1 and CDR2 sequences are DFQATT and SNEGSKA (reference sequence). This CDR3 is CSPNNNEQFF. Here the CDR3 DNA reads TGCAGCCCTAATAATAATGAGCAGTTCTTC.

Within the sample, this clonotype is medium-sized (0.01 to 0.1%). The chain recombines TRBV10-3 with TRBJ1-2, with a possible D match to TRBD1 (6 bases). This CDR3 region has 12 residues. CDR1 and CDR2 (germline): ENHRY, SYGVKD. V was pared by 9 bases and J by 8 bases, with 16 bases between. This chain's CDR3 is CAITTGFGGYTF. As DNA, the CDR3 is TGTGCCATAACTACAGGGTTCGGGGGCTACACCTTC.

The rearrangement links TRBV7-8 to TRBJ1-1; D is ambiguous. Germline CDR1 and CDR2: SGHVS and FQNEAQ. V was trimmed by 3 bases and J by 5 bases, leaving 7 bases between them. The CDR3 contains 12 residues. CDR3 nucleotide sequence: TGTGCCAGCAGCTTCAGATGGACTGAAGCTTTCTTT. This encodes CASSFRWTEAFF.

V is TRBV9 and J is TRBJ2-5, with D possibly matching TRBD1 (6 bases). V was cut by 2 bases and J by 5 bases, with 22 bases left in between. Germline V lookup: CDR1 SGDLS, CDR2 YYNGEE. The CDR3 covers 17 residues. This chain's CDR3 is CASSVRSGTWGPETQYF. CDR3 nucleotides: TGTGCCAGCAGCGTCCGATCCGGGACATGGGGTCCGGAGACCCAGTACTTC.

The chain carries TRBV6-1 and TRBJ2-2, with unresolved D. Germline CDR1 and CDR2: MNHNS and SASEGT. The V gene lost 5 bases and the J gene lost 0 bases, with 10 bases spanning the gap. The CDR3 length is 15 residues. CDR3 DNA: TGTGCCAGCAGTCCCCCGACATCGAACACCGGGGAGCTGTTTTTT. Amino acids: CASSPPTSNTGELFF.

There are a few counts of this clonotype. The CDR3 here is CASSFPGGYTF. Here the CDR3 DNA reads TGTGCCAGCAGCTTTCCTGGCGGCTACACCTTC. The chain recombines TRBV7-9 with TRBJ1-2, with unresolved D. CDR1 and CDR2 from the germline V gene are SEHNR and FQNEAQ (reference sequence). Trimming shortened V by 3 bases and J by 8 bases, and 7 bases separated the two germline ends. CDR3 length: 11 residues.

The chain is built from TRBV27 and TRBJ2-5, with 8 bases lining up with TRBD2. V shed 5 bases and J 8 bases; nucleotides not matched to a gene: 16. The CDR3 covers 16 residues. Germline V gene data show CDR1 as MNHEY and CDR2 as SMNVEV (reference sequence). The CDR3 spells CASSPTWGSGVGTQYF. The CDR3 bases are TGTGCCAGCAGTCCTACCTGGGGTAGCGGGGTTGGTACCCAGTACTTC.

There are a few counts of this clonotype. The chain combines TRBV6-1 with TRBJ2-1, with 7 bases lining up with TRBD1. V lost 3 bases to trimming and J lost 2 bases; unmatched junction nucleotides: 4. Germline V gene sequence: CDR1 MNHNS, CDR2 SASEGT. CDR3 size: 15 residues. As DNA, the CDR3 is TGTGCCAGCAGTGATGGACAGGCCGCCTACAATGAGCAGTTCTTC. Amino acid sequence: CASSDGQAAYNEQFF.

V gene TRBV7-9 combines with J gene TRBJ2-5; 7 bases fit TRBD1. Looked up from germline, CDR1 is SEHNR and CDR2 is FQNEAQ (reference sequence). V was clipped by 5 bases and J by 0 bases; unmatched bases: 9. The CDR3 is made up of 16 amino acids. CDR3: CASSRRDSEYQETQYF. CDR3 DNA: TGTGCCAGCAGCCGACGGGACAGCGAGTACCAAGAGACCCAGTACTTC.

This clonotype has just a few counts. The rearrangement links TRBV7-8 to TRBJ1-5, with D possibly TRBD1 on 5 matching bases. Germline values: CDR1 SGHVS, CDR2 FQNEAQ. Trimming took 5 bases from V and 4 from J, leaving 9 bases between them. The CDR3 extends over 13 amino acids. The CDR3 region is CASSETDNQPQHF. CDR3 in DNA: TGTGCCAGCAGCGAGACAGATAATCAGCCCCAGCATTTT.

This clonotype rates as medium-sized. The chain recombines TRBV6-1 with TRBJ1-1; tentatively, D is TRBD1 (6 bases). The CDR3 runs 16 residues. Germline V gene data show CDR1 as MNHNS and CDR2 as SASEGT. Trimming cost V 2 bases and J 1 base, with 14 bases left between them. The CDR3 loop is CASSEMNGGPNTEAFF. The CDR3, as DNA: TGTGCCAGCAGTGAAATGAATGGGGGCCCGAACACTGAAGCTTTCTTT.

V and J are TRBV5-1 and TRBJ2-1; D is possibly TRBD1 or TRBD2 (6 bases each). Germline CDR1 reads SGHRS; CDR2 reads YFSETQ. Trimming took 6 bases from V and 4 from J, leaving 14 bases between them. CDR3 length: 14 residues. The CDR3 sequence is CASKSGGQYNEQFF. Here the CDR3 DNA reads TGCGCCAGCAAATCCGGGGGCCAATACAATGAGCAGTTCTTC.

This clonotype was seen a few times. The chain recombines TRBV6-1 with TRBJ1-2; D ambiguous. The CDR3 sequence is 13 residues long. CDR1 MNHNS and CDR2 SASEGT come from the germline V gene. V lost 1 base to trimming and J lost 6 bases, with 9 bases between them. The CDR3 loop reads CASSEGGSHGYTF. DNA of the CDR3: TGTGCCAGCAGTGAAGGAGGGTCCCATGGCTACACCTTC.

The J gene is TRBJ1-1, the V gene TRBV6-1; 7 bases fit TRBD1. J was trimmed by 4 bases and V by 1 base; bases with no gene match: 6. The CDR3 is made up of 15 amino acids. The germline V gene encodes CDR1 MNHNS and CDR2 SASEGT. CDR3 bases: TGTGCCAGCAGTGAAGACAGGGGCGCGATCACTGAAGCTTTCTTT. Protein sequence: CASSEDRGAITEAFF.

V usage is TRBV20-1 and J usage is TRBJ2-3; D unresolved. The ends were cut back, 2 bases at V and 3 bases at J, with 12 bases in the middle. Germline CDR1 and CDR2: DFQATT and SNEGSKA (reference sequence). The CDR3 covers 14 residues. The CDR3 DNA reads TGCAGTGCTAGAATTGGCAGATCAACAGATACGCAGTATTTT. It translates to CSARIGRSTDTQYF.

J is TRBJ1-3 and V is TRBV6-1, with 8 bases fitting TRBD1. The CDR3 loop spans 15 amino acids. Germline V lookup: CDR1 MNHNS, CDR2 SASEGT. J was trimmed by 4 bases and V by 4 bases; bases with no gene match: 6. The CDR3 bases are TGTGCCAGCAGTGTCCAGGGGGCGCTGGGAAACACCATATATTTT. It codes for CASSVQGALGNTIYF.

The chain combines TRBV19 with TRBJ1-1, with D uncertain. The length of the CDR3 is 14 residues. The germline gives CDR1 LNHDA, CDR2 SQIVND (reference sequence). With 8 bases removed from V and 2 bases from J, the gap between germline ends came to 15 bases. CDR3 sequence: CASPPPRANTEAFF. In nucleotides, the CDR3 is TGTGCCAGTCCCCCCCCGAGGGCAAACACTGAAGCTTTCTTT.

This sequence joins TRBV20-1 and TRBJ2-2; D possibly corresponds to TRBD1 (5 bases). Per the germline V gene, CDR1 is DFQATT and CDR2 is SNEGSKA (reference sequence). Trimming took off 1 base at V and 11 bases at J, with 23 bases between the two ends. The CDR3 sequence is 16 residues long. The CDR3 DNA reads TGCAGTGCTAGAGGAGGTCCGGGCCCCAGGGCAGGAGAGCTGTTTTTT. This encodes CSARGGPGPRAGELFF.

This clonotype appeared a few times. The chain uses TRBV11-1 and TRBJ1-1, with TRBD1 matching over 8 bases. The junction had 11 bases not matched to a gene; V was cut back by 5 bases and J by 3 bases. CDR1 is SGHAT, CDR2 FQDESV, per germline (reference sequence). The CDR3 runs 16 residues. The CDR3 nucleotides are TGTGCCAGCAGCCCCGCCAGGGGGCCTATCGACACTGAAGCTTTCTTT. Translated, it gives CASSPARGPIDTEAFF.

By share, this clonotype counts as medium-sized. CDR3 amino acids: CASSEERTANSPLHF. The CDR3 DNA follows: TGTGCCAGCAGTGAAGAGAGGACAGCCAATTCACCCCTCCACTTT. V is TRBV2 and J is TRBJ1-6, with D perhaps TRBD1 (6 bases). CDR1 is SNHLY and CDR2 is FYNNEI in the germline V gene. There are 15 residues in the CDR3. Trimming removed 1 base at V and 7 bases at J, with 11 bases between.

This clonotype was detected only a few times. CDR3 bases: TGTGCCAGCAGTGAAATCTGGGCAGGTTCGTCACCCCTCCACTTT. Translating it yields CASSEIWAGSSPLHF. The genes are TRBV2 and TRBJ1-6; D call uncertain. Germline CDR1 reads SNHLY; CDR2 reads FYNNEI. Trimming removed 2 bases at V and 10 bases at J, with 15 bases between. The CDR3 runs to 15 residues.

The chain couples TRBV19 to TRBJ2-7; perhaps D is TRBD1 or TRBD2 (5 bases each). Per the germline V gene, CDR1 is LNHDA and CDR2 is SQIVND (reference sequence). CDR3 size: 15 residues. V lost 3 bases and J 0 bases, leaving 12 bases between the germline ends. CDR3 residues: CASSIQGASSYEQYF. The CDR3 DNA is TGTGCCAGTAGTATTCAGGGAGCAAGCTCCTACGAGCAGTACTTC.

The chain is built from TRBV6-4 and TRBJ1-1; the match to TRBD1 covers 7 bases. The CDR3 has 13 amino acids. Germline V lookup: CDR1 MRHNA, CDR2 SNTAGT. J was trimmed by 4 bases and V by 6 bases; bases with no gene match: 5. CDR3 residues: CASSDRVGTEAFF. The CDR3, as DNA: TGTGCCAGCAGCGACAGGGTGGGCACTGAAGCTTTCTTT.

Written as DNA, the CDR3 is TGTGCCAGCAGCAAACAGGGAGCTGGAAACACCATATATTTT. Translated: CASSKQGAGNTIYF. The chain joins TRBV7-8 to TRBJ1-3; D might be TRBD1 (6 bases). In germline, CDR1 is SGHVS, CDR2 FQNEAQ. V dropped 5 bases and J dropped 2 bases, with 10 bases sitting between them. The CDR3 has 14 amino acids.

This clonotype was detected a few times. The gene calls are TRBV4-2 and TRBJ1-2; D perhaps matches TRBD1 (6 bases). Germline V CDR1 and CDR2: LGHNA, YNFKEQ. The CDR3 is 18 residues long. Trimming removed 2 bases from V and 0 bases from J, with 19 bases in between. The CDR3 is CASSQSLPGAVSNYGYTF. The DNA for the CDR3 is TGTGCCAGCAGCCAATCCCTTCCGGGGGCGGTTTCTAACTATGGCTACACCTTC.

This clonotype was observed a few times. The CDR3 sequence is CASTPTGGDYGYTF. CDR3 nucleotides: TGTGCCAGCACCCCGACAGGGGGAGACTATGGCTACACCTTC. The J gene is TRBJ1-2, the V gene TRBV5-8; TRBD1 aligns across 9 bases. Germline lookup yields CDR1 SGHTS and CDR2 YDEGEE. V shed 6 bases and J 3 bases; nucleotides not matched to a gene: 6. CDR3 length equals 14 residues.

This clonotype was observed a handful of times. The chain employs TRBV6-4 and TRBJ2-1; 14 nucleotides match TRBD2. Trimming took 2 bases from V and 6 from J; bases not matched to a gene: 0. CDR3 length: 15 amino acids. Germline CDR1 and CDR2: MRHNA and SNTAGT. The CDR3 bases are TGTGCCAGCAGTGACGGGACTAGCGGGGGCAATGAGCAGTTCTTC. Its protein product is CASSDGTSGGNEQFF.

This clonotype was counted between two and nine times. The chain joins TRBV4-2 to TRBJ2-3; TRBD2 matches at 11 bases. V trimming: 3 bases; J trimming: 4 bases; junction bases outside the gene matches: 6. The CDR3 length is 16 residues. From germline, CDR1 is LGHNA and CDR2 YNFKEQ. The CDR3 loop reads CASSQAIAGGPDTQYF. CDR3 DNA: TGTGCCAGCAGCCAGGCTATAGCGGGGGGGCCAGATACGCAGTATTTT.

A few counts support this clonotype. This chain connects TRBV11-2 to TRBJ1-2; 8 nucleotides match TRBD1. Germline trimming cut 8 bases from V and 3 bases from J; bases unmatched to any gene: 11. Germline CDR1 reads SGHAT; CDR2 reads FQNNGV. The CDR3 extends over 15 amino acids. CDR3: CASVLRPGQDYGYTF. The CDR3 DNA sequence: TGTGCCAGCGTACTTCGCCCGGGACAGGACTATGGCTACACCTTC.